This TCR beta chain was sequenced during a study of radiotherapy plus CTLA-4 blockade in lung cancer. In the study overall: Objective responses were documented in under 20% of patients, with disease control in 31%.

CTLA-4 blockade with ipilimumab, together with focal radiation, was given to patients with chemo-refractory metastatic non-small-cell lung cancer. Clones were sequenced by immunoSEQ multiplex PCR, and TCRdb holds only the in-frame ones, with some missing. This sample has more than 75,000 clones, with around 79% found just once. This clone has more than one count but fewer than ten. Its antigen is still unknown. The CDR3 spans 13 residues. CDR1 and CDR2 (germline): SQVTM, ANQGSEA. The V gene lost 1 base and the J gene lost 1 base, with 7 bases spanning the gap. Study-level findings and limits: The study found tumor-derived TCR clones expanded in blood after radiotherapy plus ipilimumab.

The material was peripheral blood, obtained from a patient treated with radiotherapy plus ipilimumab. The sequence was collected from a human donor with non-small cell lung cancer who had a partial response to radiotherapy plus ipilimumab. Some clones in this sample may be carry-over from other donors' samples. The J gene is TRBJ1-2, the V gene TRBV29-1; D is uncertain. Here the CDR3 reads CSVEGGGNYGYTF. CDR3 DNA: TGCAGCGTTGAAGGAGGTGGTAACTATGGCTACACCTTC.